The sequence of this T cell receptor (beta chain) was determined in a study of T cells expressing NK-cell markers. cDNA encoding TCR beta was synthesized via 5'RACE template switching incorporating UMIs. Reanalyzing the 5' RACE reads, TCRdb keeps one entry per CDR3 protein, without DNA. The sample's table shows hundreds of thousands of distinct CDR3 sequences. The sequenced material came from blood T cells: a sorted CD56 or NKG2C T cell subset, CD4+ or CD8+ T cells, or bulk PBMC T cells (not recorded which). The source is a man younger than 30 in good health.

The CDR3 here is CASSSLQRERTDTQYF. The chain has TRBV7-2 and TRBJ2-3; TCRdb's D call, TRBD2, is unchecked because there is no DNA. Germline V gene data show CDR1 as SGHTA and CDR2 as FQGNSA. CDR3 length equals 16 residues.